These 22 T cell receptor beta chains came from one sample sequenced in a study of CD8 T cells in ankylosing spondylitis. Overall study findings and caveats: A motif of roughly eight highly homologous TCR beta variants was seen as apparently characteristic of ankylosing spondylitis blood.

These receptors' antigens are unknown. TCRdb called the 5' RACE reads again in MiXCR, with one record for every CDR3 protein. The sample lists 750,000 to 850,000 distinct CDR3 sequences, about 11% occurring once. Sample: blood, either unsorted or a sorted T cell fraction (not recorded which). Every receptor here comes from a male donor with ankylosing spondylitis.

This clonotype was counted at least ten times. The chain joins TRBV12-5 to TRBJ2-5; D may be TRBD2 (6 bases). Trimming left V 9 bases short and J 5 bases short, with 10 bases between. CDR1 is LGHNT and CDR2 is FRNRAP in the germline V gene. The CDR3 runs 11 residues. CDR3 DNA: TGTGCTAGCGGGAGCGGGGAGACCCAGTACTTC. This sequence encodes CASGSGETQYF.

This clonotype was counted only a few times. The chain employs TRBV20-1 and TRBJ2-3; 8 bases are shared with TRBD2. The CDR3 is 15 residues long. Losses at the gene ends were 3 bases for V and 5 bases for J; bases not matched to a gene: 10. CDR1 is DFQATT and CDR2 is SNEGSKA in the germline V gene (reference sequence). The CDR3 loop is CSARSHLGGEDTQYF. CDR3 nucleotide sequence: TGCAGTGCTAGGTCACACCTCGGGGGGGAAGATACGCAGTATTTT.

This clonotype occurred a few times. The V and J genes are TRBV4-2 and TRBJ1-5; tentative D call: TRBD1 (5 bases). The germline V gene encodes CDR1 LGHNA and CDR2 YNFKEQ. The V end lost 4 bases, the J end lost 0 bases, and 10 bases lay between the germline ends. The CDR3 is 15 amino acids. The CDR3 spells CASSLGHNSNQPQHF. CDR3 coding DNA: TGTGCCAGCAGCCTGGGGCACAATAGCAATCAGCCCCAGCATTTT.

This clonotype was recorded a few times. The chain carries TRBV5-1 and TRBJ1-1, with 7 bases aligning to TRBD1. There are 15 residues in the CDR3. J gave up 3 bases and V 4 bases, and 9 bases lay outside the gene matches. CDR1 SGHRS and CDR2 YFSETQ come from the germline V gene. As DNA, the CDR3 is TGCGCCAGCAGCCGTCCCGACAGGGTGTACACTGAAGCTTTCTTT. Translating gives CASSRPDRVYTEAFF.

The chain has TRBV7-9 and TRBJ2-5; D gene ambiguous. V lost 6 bases, J lost 2 bases, and 10 bases lay in between. Germline lookup yields CDR1 SEHNR and CDR2 FQNEAQ (reference sequence). CDR3 length: 13 residues. This CDR3 reads CASRSGQQETQYF. In nucleotides, the CDR3 is TGTGCCAGCAGGTCCGGGCAGCAAGAGACCCAGTACTTC.

The genes are TRBV6-1 and TRBJ2-5; D remains ambiguous. Trimming removed 4 bases at V and 1 base at J, with 7 bases between. Germline V lookup: CDR1 MNHNS, CDR2 SASEGT. This CDR3 comprises 13 residues. The CDR3 DNA reads TGTGCCAGCAGTGTGCTGGGCCAAGAGACCCAGTACTTC. Encoded protein: CASSVLGQETQYF.

This clonotype occurred a few times. The rearrangement links TRBV25-1 to TRBJ2-2, with 10 bases fitting TRBD2. CDR3 length equals 17 residues. Per germline, CDR1 MGHDK and CDR2 SYGVNS. The V and J ends lost 1 base and 0 bases, in that order; junction bases with no gene match: 2. The CDR3 sequence is CASSESAGGSNTGELFF. CDR3 bases: TGTGCCAGCAGTGAATCAGCGGGAGGGTCGAACACCGGGGAGCTGTTTTTT.

The V gene is TRBV4-3, the J gene TRBJ2-1; 7 bases line up with TRBD1. CDR1 is LGHNA, CDR2 YSLEER, per germline. The CDR3 contains 17 residues. J lost 3 bases, V lost 3 bases, and 11 bases had no gene match. In DNA form, the CDR3 reads TGCGCCAGCAGCCAGGAATGGACAGGTGGGGTCTACAATGAGCAGTTCTTC. Amino acids: CASSQEWTGGVYNEQFF.

This clonotype was counted only a few times. The chain carries TRBV20-1 and TRBJ2-2; unclear D gene. V lost 3 bases to trimming and J lost 0 bases, with 8 bases between them. Germline V lookup: CDR1 DFQATT, CDR2 SNEGSKA (reference sequence). This CDR3 comprises 14 residues. For the CDR3, the DNA is TGCAGTGCTAGTTTGGATCCGAACACCGGGGAGCTGTTTTTT. Translated: CSASLDPNTGELFF.

Comments on this clonotype: A much larger clonotype is one base distant, so this may be a read error. The chain recombines TRBV6-1 with TRBJ2-2; 8 nucleotides agree with TRBD2. Germline V gene sequence: CDR1 MNHNS, CDR2 SASEGT. This CDR3 is built from 16 residues. CDR3: CASSPGGLLNTGELYF. CDR3 coding DNA: TGTGCCAGCAGTCCGGGGGGGCTTTTAAACACCGGGGAGCTGTATTTT.

The CDR3 region is CASSPGQGHQPQHF. The CDR3 region has the DNA TGTGCCAGCTCCCCAGGACAGGGTCATCAGCCCCAGCATTTT. The V gene is TRBV18, the J gene TRBJ1-5; 8 bases map to TRBD1. V was pared by 6 bases and J by 5 bases, with 6 bases of the junction left unmatched. CDR1 is KGHSH and CDR2 is LQKENI in the germline V gene. The CDR3 covers 14 residues.

This clonotype came up a few times. The genes are TRBV5-1 and TRBJ2-7; 8 bases are a match to TRBD1. The CDR3 has 15 residues. V gave up 3 bases and J gave up 1 base; unmatched junction bases: 6. The V gene's germline CDR1 is SGHRS and CDR2 YFSETQ. This CDR3 reads CASSSRGLGSYEQYF. CDR3 nucleotides: TGCGCCAGCAGCTCCAGGGGGCTAGGGTCCTACGAGCAGTACTTC.

This clonotype was found many times. The rearrangement uses TRBV28 and TRBJ1-1; D gene uncertain. Germline loops: CDR1 MDHEN, CDR2 SYDVKM. V was pared by 2 bases and J by 10 bases, with 11 bases between. CDR3 length equals 12 residues. CDR3 sequence: CASSLTAAVAFF. CDR3 nucleotides: TGTGCCAGCAGTTTAACTGCAGCCGTAGCTTTCTTT. Variable domain in full (rest from reference TRBV28 and TRBJ1-1): DVKVTQSSRYLVKRTGEKVFLECVQDMDHENMFWYRQDPGLGLRLIYFSYDVKMKEKGDIPEGYSVSREKKERFSLILESASTNQTSMYLCASSLTAAVAFFGQGTRLTVV.

This chain joins TRBV6-2 or TRBV6-3 and TRBJ2-7; D is undetermined. Germline CDR1 reads MNHEY; CDR2 reads SVGEGT. The CDR3 runs to 14 residues. The V and J ends lost 6 bases and 2 bases respectively, with 14 bases between them. Here the CDR3 DNA reads TGTGCCAGCAGGGCTGGTGGGCCGCCCTACGAGCAGTACTTC. Its protein product is CASRAGGPPYEQYF.

There are a few counts of this clonotype. The V call is TRBV4-3, the J call TRBJ2-7; D may be TRBD2 (6 bases). The V gene's germline CDR1 is LGHNA and CDR2 YSLEER. This CDR3 has 15 residues. V was cut by 3 bases and J by 5 bases, with 17 bases left in between. In DNA form, the CDR3 reads TGCGCCAGCAGCCATACCGGGACTGGGGGAAACGAGCAGTACTTC. Encoded protein: CASSHTGTGGNEQYF.

This clonotype was seen a few times. The rearrangement links TRBV5-1 to TRBJ2-3; TRBD2 matches 9 bases. Trimming at V came to 1 base and at J to 4 bases, leaving 7 bases not matched to a gene. The CDR3 length is 16 residues. In germline, CDR1 is SGHRS, CDR2 YFSETQ. DNA for the CDR3: TGCGCCAGCAGCTTGTCACCTAGCGGGGAAGCAGATACGCAGTATTTT. Protein sequence: CASSLSPSGEADTQYF.

This clonotype appeared a few times. The CDR3 region has the DNA TGTGCCAGCAGCTTAATCGCAGACACAGATACGCAGTATTTT. Translation: CASSLIADTDTQYF. The chain joins TRBV7-9 to TRBJ2-3; no definite D call. CDR1 is SEHNR, CDR2 FQNEAQ, per germline (reference sequence). The CDR3 spans 14 residues. Trimming shortened V by 2 bases and J by 2 bases, and 8 bases separated the two germline ends.

This clonotype appeared many times. The rearrangement joins TRBV5-1 to TRBJ1-1, with D possibly being TRBD1 (6 bases). Germline CDR1 reads SGHRS; CDR2 reads YFSETQ. This CDR3 has 14 residues. V gave up 2 bases and J gave up 1 base, with 9 bases separating them. The CDR3 here is CASSLQGTNTEAFF. The CDR3 nucleotides are TGCGCCAGCAGCTTACAGGGAACGAACACTGAAGCTTTCTTT.

The rearrangement joins TRBV29-1 to TRBJ2-5, with 9 nucleotides matching TRBD1. The length of the CDR3 is 15 residues. The germline V gene encodes CDR1 SQVTM and CDR2 ANQGSEA. V lost 6 bases and J lost 1; bases outside the gene matches: 9. CDR3 sequence reads: CSVAGHRGPQETQYF. In DNA, the CDR3 is TGCAGCGTAGCCGGCCACAGGGGGCCCCAAGAGACCCAGTACTTC.

In the case of this clonotype: At one of its ends the junction is not consistent with the germline gene, which may arise from a read error. Written as DNA, the CDR3 is TGTGCCATCAGCTTCGGGGAGGCAGAGACCCAGTACTTC. Its protein product is CAISFGEAETQYF. This chain uses TRBV5-6 with TRBJ2-5; the D gene is possibly TRBD2 (6 bases). Germline V gene lookup returns CDR1 SGHDT and CDR2 YYEEEE. The CDR3 sequence is 13 residues long.

The chain employs TRBV27 and TRBJ2-1, with 8 bases aligning to TRBD1. V gave up 0 bases and J gave up 4 bases; unmatched junction bases: 2. Germline-derived CDR1 and CDR2 are MNHEY and SMNVEV (reference sequence). The CDR3 has 15 residues. The CDR3 nucleotides are TGTGCCAGCAGTTTATCGACAGGGGCATACAATGAGCAGTTCTTC. Encoded protein: CASSLSTGAYNEQFF.

The chain recombines TRBV11-2 with TRBJ2-1; 12 positions agree with TRBD2. CDR3 length: 15 amino acids. With V trimmed by 5 bases and J by 8 bases, 7 bases remained unmatched. Germline V lookup: CDR1 SGHAT, CDR2 FQNNGV. The CDR3: CASSVLAGGRDEQFF. CDR3 nucleotides: TGTGCCAGCAGCGTTCTAGCGGGAGGGCGCGATGAGCAGTTCTTC.